This T cell receptor beta chain stems from a study of blood T cell repertoires in COVID-19. Overall study: The study drew acute and convalescent COVID-19 samples from the United States, Italy and Spain. T cells, B-cell-depleted T cells, or PBMCs supplied cDNA or gDNA.

Authors' data handling: Counts of nucleated cells, estimated from reference gene primer amplification, were obtained. Libraries were prepared by immunoSEQ multiplex PCR; TCRdb keeps only in-frame clonotypes and omits some of them. V and J calls plus clone size are reproduced from that table; the DNA served to infer D and trimming. The table lists a few hundred thousand clones, roughly 89% of them singletons, with 3% in the top ten. As regards this clone: The same CDR3 also results from other DNA sequences found in this sample.

J gave up 7 bases and V 5 bases, and 5 bases lay outside the gene matches. Germline V lookup: CDR1 MNHEY, CDR2 SVGEGT. The CDR3 has 13 amino acids. The sample comprised peripheral blood. This TCR was recovered from a young woman with active or convalescent COVID-19. This sequence joins TRBV6-2 or TRBV6-3 and TRBJ1-2; 9 bases map to TRBD1. CDR3 in amino acids: CASSITGGVGYTF. The CDR3 nucleotides are TGTGCCAGCAGTATCACAGGGGGCGTTGGCTACACCTTC.